This entry lists 22 T cell receptor beta chains sequenced from one sample in a study of cytomegalovirus exposure and HLA in healthy donors. Amplification used 60 Vbeta primers and 13 Jbeta primers. Data came from immunoSEQ multiplex PCR; TCRdb stores just in-frame clones and leaves some out. This sample has 210,000 or so clones; about 75% occur once, and the top ten carry around 1.8%. The material sequenced was PBMCs. Every receptor here comes from a man in his late teens or twenties in good health and CMV-seronegative.

The chain combines TRBV2 with TRBJ1-2; 9 bases fit TRBD1. CDR3 length equals 15 residues. CDR1 SNHLY and CDR2 FYNNEI come from the germline V gene. Losses at the gene ends were 7 bases for V and 4 bases for J; bases not matched to a gene: 10. The CDR3 DNA reads TGTGCCAGCATCCTCGGGACAGGGTCTACCTATGGCTACACCTTC. It codes for CASILGTGSTYGYTF.

Regarding this clone: In the same sample, other DNA sequences code for this CDR3. In DNA form, the CDR3 reads TGTGCCAGCACTGCCCGAACCCCATGGGGACAGGGCTATGGCTACACCTTC. Amino acid sequence: CASTARTPWGQGYGYTF. This rearrangement joins TRBV2 to TRBJ1-2, with 9 bases identical to TRBD1. The J segment lost 4 bases and the V segment lost 7 bases, leaving 16 bases of the junction unmatched. This CDR3 has 17 amino acids. In germline, CDR1 is SNHLY, CDR2 FYNNEI.

The chain employs TRBV28 and TRBJ2-7; D call uncertain. The CDR3 extends over 15 amino acids. CDR1 MDHEN and CDR2 SYDVKM come from the germline V gene. The V end was cut by 2 bases, the J end by 2 bases, with 13 bases between. CDR3: CASSLSTGLPYEQYF. CDR3 coding DNA: TGTGCCAGCAGTTTAAGTACCGGTCTACCCTACGAGCAGTACTTC.

The rearrangement joins TRBV4-3 to TRBJ1-1, with TRBD1 matching 7 bases. CDR3 size: 15 residues. Trimming removed 0 bases from V and 5 bases from J; junction bases left unmatched: 6. The germline V gene has CDR1 LGHNA and CDR2 YSLEER. CDR3 nucleotides: TGCGCCAGCAGCCAAGAGGGCAGGGGGTCGACTGAAGCTTTCTTT. This gives the protein CASSQEGRGSTEAFF.

This chain uses TRBV18 with TRBJ2-1; the match to TRBD2 covers 7 bases. Germline V gene data show CDR1 as KGHSH and CDR2 as LQKENI. The trim removed 4 bases at V and 4 bases at J, leaving 7 bases unmatched. There are 15 residues in the CDR3. This CDR3 reads CASSLSSGGYNEQFF. For the CDR3, the DNA is TGTGCCAGCTCACTGTCCTCGGGGGGATACAATGAGCAGTTCTTC.

V usage is TRBV27 and J usage is TRBJ2-5; TRBD2 aligns across 8 bases. The J call is uncertain, as TRBJ2-7 better fits the DNA end. The length of the CDR3 is 14 residues. Per the germline V gene, CDR1 is MNHEY and CDR2 is SMNVEV (reference sequence). CDR3 sequence (DNA): TGTGCCAGCAGCCTTGGCCGGGCGGGGGGCGAGCAGTACTTC. The encoded protein is CASSLGRAGGEQYF.

The chain combines TRBV27 with TRBJ2-1, with 7 bases lining up with TRBD1. Germline V gene lookup returns CDR1 MNHEY and CDR2 SMNVEV (reference sequence). The CDR3 has 14 residues. The trim removed 5 bases at V and 4 bases at J, leaving 5 bases unmatched. Written as DNA, the CDR3 is TGTGCCAGCAGTAAGGGACAGCCTTACAATGAGCAGTTCTTC. It codes for CASSKGQPYNEQFF.

The V gene is TRBV7-2, the J gene TRBJ2-5, with D hard to call. The closer fit of TRBJ2-7 to the DNA end suggests the J call may be wrong. Germline values: CDR1 SGHTA, CDR2 FQGNSA. The CDR3 sequence is 15 residues long. CDR3 sequence reads: CASSLSPDSSYEQYF. The CDR3 DNA is TGTGCCAGCAGCTTATCTCCGGATAGCTCCTACGAGCAGTACTTC.

The chain carries TRBV19 and TRBJ1-3, with 8 bases fitting TRBD1. V lost 5 bases, J lost 0 bases, and 3 bases stayed unmatched. The CDR3 totals 15 residues. Germline lookup yields CDR1 LNHDA and CDR2 SQIVND (reference sequence). The CDR3 here is CASSATGGSGNTIYF. DNA of the CDR3: TGTGCCAGTAGTGCAACAGGGGGCTCTGGAAACACCATATATTTT.

This chain connects TRBV4-1 to TRBJ1-1; 7 nucleotides line up with TRBD1. Germline lookup yields CDR1 MGHRA and CDR2 YSYEKL. V shed 0 bases, J shed 0 bases, and the junction held 4 bases outside the gene matches. This CDR3 has 16 amino acids. CDR3 region: CASSQDPGQVNTEAFF. The CDR3 DNA is TGCGCCAGCAGCCAAGATCCTGGACAGGTGAACACTGAAGCTTTCTTT.

The chain uses TRBV11-1 and TRBJ2-2; D possibly corresponds to TRBD1 (5 bases). The germline CDR1 and CDR2 sequences are SGHAT and FQDESV (reference sequence). This CDR3 contains 15 residues. V was pared by 2 bases and J by 7 bases, with 14 bases between. The chain's CDR3 is CASSLRWQGVGELFF. DNA of the CDR3: TGTGCCAGCAGCTTACGGTGGCAGGGCGTCGGGGAGCTGTTTTTT. The full variable domain, its missing parts supplied by reference TRBV11-1 and TRBJ2-2, is EAEVAQSPRYKITEKSQAVAFWCDPISGHATLYWYRQILGQGPELLVQFQDESVVDDSQLPKDRFSAERLKGVDSTLKIQPAELGDSAMYLCASSLRWQGVGELFFGEGSRLTVL.

The rearrangement links TRBV14 to TRBJ2-2; D possibly corresponds to TRBD2 (6 bases). Germline V lookup: CDR1 SGHDN, CDR2 FVKESK. This CDR3 has 16 amino acids. The germline V and J ends were trimmed by 5 bases and 2 bases, with 15 bases remaining between them. The CDR3 DNA reads TGTGCCAGCAGCGAACTCAGGACTACCAACACCGGGGAGCTGTTTTTT. Translated, it gives CASSELRTTNTGELFF.

This chain joins TRBV4-3 and TRBJ2-7; 10 nucleotides match TRBD2. The length of the CDR3 is 18 residues. Germline V lookup: CDR1 LGHNA, CDR2 YSLEER. V dropped 4 bases and J dropped 0; count of bases not matched to a gene: 12. The CDR3 nucleotides are TGCGCCAGCAGCCTTAAGGTAGCGGGGGGCCCGAGCTCCTACGAGCAGTACTTC. Amino acids: CASSLKVAGGPSSYEQYF.

J is TRBJ1-1 and V is TRBV7-9, with TRBD1 identical over 8 bases. V shed 0 bases, J shed 5 bases, and the junction held 8 bases outside the gene matches. The CDR3 runs 16 residues. The germline V gene encodes CDR1 SEHNR and CDR2 FQNEAQ (reference sequence). In DNA, the CDR3 is TGTGCCAGCAGCTTAGCTGAACAGGGGGGTAGGACTGAAGCTTTCTTT. Translated, it gives CASSLAEQGGRTEAFF.

This clone was observed a single time. CDR3 nucleotides: TGTGCCAGCACCTCAGCGGCTAGCGGGACGACAGATACGCAGTATTTT. Translating gives CASTSAASGTTDTQYF. This chain uses TRBV5-5 with TRBJ2-3, with TRBD2 identical over 9 bases. Per germline, CDR1 SGHKS and CDR2 YYEKEE (reference sequence). CDR3 length: 16 residues. Germline trimming cut 6 bases from V and 3 bases from J; bases unmatched to any gene: 11.

The rearrangement joins TRBV10-3 to TRBJ2-2; 8 nucleotides match TRBD1. The CDR3 has 14 amino acids. Trimming removed 3 bases from V and 10 bases from J; junction bases left unmatched: 7. Per the germline V gene, CDR1 is ENHRY and CDR2 is SYGVKD. The CDR3 region is CAISDRTGSPELFF. The DNA for the CDR3 is TGTGCCATCAGTGACAGGACAGGGTCTCCGGAGCTGTTTTTT.

The chain links TRBV9 to TRBJ2-5; no clear D gene. Germline V gene sequence: CDR1 SGDLS, CDR2 YYNGEE. CDR3 length: 12 residues. The V gene lost 5 bases and the J gene lost 2 bases, with 7 bases spanning the gap. CDR3 loop: CASSTGQETQYF. In DNA, the CDR3 is TGTGCCAGCAGTACCGGTCAAGAGACCCAGTACTTC.

The V and J genes are TRBV30 and TRBJ1-4; possible D gene TRBD1, 6 bases. The CDR3 is 13 amino acids. V lost 4 bases and J 4 bases, leaving 10 bases between the germline ends. Germline-derived CDR1 and CDR2 are GTSNPN and SVGIG (reference sequence). The CDR3 nucleotides are TGTGCCTGGATGGACAGTAATAATGAAAAACTGTTTTTT. It encodes CAWMDSNNEKLFF.

This clone was counted only a few times. The J gene is TRBJ2-1, the V gene TRBV7-3; 14 bases map to TRBD2. Germline V gene sequence: CDR1 SGHTA, CDR2 FQGTGA. The CDR3 extends over 15 amino acids. Unmatched junction bases numbered 6, after V lost 5 bases and J lost 9 bases. The CDR3 bases are TGTGCCAGCAGCCCCGGGACTAGCGGGGGAAGTGAGCAGTTCTTC. Residues: CASSPGTSGGSEQFF.

The genes are TRBV7-2 and TRBJ2-1; the match to TRBD1 covers 8 bases. The length of the CDR3 is 18 residues. Germline values: CDR1 SGHTA, CDR2 FQGNSA. The trim removed 1 base at V and 6 bases at J, leaving 14 bases unmatched. CDR3 DNA: TGTGCCAGCAGCTTAGGGTATGGACAGGGTCAAGGAGGCAATGAGCAGTTCTTC. Translated: CASSLGYGQGQGGNEQFF.

The genes are TRBV2 and TRBJ1-2; 10 positions match TRBD1. Germline V gives CDR1 SNHLY, CDR2 FYNNEI. With V trimmed by 1 base and J by 1 base, 3 bases remained unmatched. This CDR3 is 16 amino acids long. CDR3 DNA sequence: TGTGCCAGCAGTGAAGTGGGACAGGGGATTAACTATGGCTACACCTTC. Translating gives CASSEVGQGINYGYTF. The full variable domain, its missing parts supplied by reference TRBV2 and TRBJ1-2, is EPEVTQTPSHQVTQMGQEVILRCVPISNHLYFYWYRQILGQKVEFLVSFYNNEISEKSEIFDDQFSVERPDGSNFTLKIRSTKLEDSAMYFCASSEVGQGINYGYTFGSGTRLTVV.

V is TRBV7-3 and J is TRBJ1-1; 10 nucleotides match TRBD1. With V trimmed by 6 bases and J by 4 bases, 8 bases remained unmatched. CDR1 and CDR2 from the germline V gene are SGHTA and FQGTGA. The CDR3 length is 15 residues. CDR3 residues: CASRLTGGGITEAFF. In DNA, the CDR3 is TGTGCCAGCAGGTTGACAGGGGGCGGAATCACTGAAGCTTTCTTT.